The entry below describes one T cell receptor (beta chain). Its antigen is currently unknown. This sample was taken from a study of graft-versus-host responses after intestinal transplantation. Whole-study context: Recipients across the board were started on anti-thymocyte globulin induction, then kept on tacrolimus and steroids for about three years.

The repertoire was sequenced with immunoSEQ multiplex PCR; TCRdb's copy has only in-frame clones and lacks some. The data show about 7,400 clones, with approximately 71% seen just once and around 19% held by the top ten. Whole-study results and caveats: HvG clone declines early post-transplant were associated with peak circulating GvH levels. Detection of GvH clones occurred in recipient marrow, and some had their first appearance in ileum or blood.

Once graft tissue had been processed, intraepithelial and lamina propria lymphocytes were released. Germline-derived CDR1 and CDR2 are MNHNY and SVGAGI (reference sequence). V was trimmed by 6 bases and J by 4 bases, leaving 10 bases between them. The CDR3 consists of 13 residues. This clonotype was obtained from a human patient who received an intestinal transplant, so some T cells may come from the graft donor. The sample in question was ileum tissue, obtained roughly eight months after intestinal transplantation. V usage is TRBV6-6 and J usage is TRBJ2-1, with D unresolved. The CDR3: CASSHDNYNEQFF. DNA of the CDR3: TGTGCCAGCAGCCACGATAATTACAATGAGCAGTTCTTC.